Listed here are 2 T cell receptor beta chains from one sample, sequenced in a study of blood T cell repertoires in COVID-19 (dated by TCRdb to the early 2020s). Library creation used the immunoSEQ multiplex PCR assay. TCRdb re-hosts the immuneACCESS table, in-frame sequences only. Its copies lack some clones; in the studies checked, an unresolved V gene accounts for under half of them, and the cause for the rest is not known. Here the sample has some 150,000 clones; around 84% occur a single time. Of the sample, about 14% is held by the ten largest clones. The material sequenced was peripheral blood. The receptor set was obtained from a woman aged 65 to 85 with COVID-19, enrolled during active disease.

The chain links TRBV15 to TRBJ2-3, with 8 bases fitting TRBD1. The CDR3 loop spans 17 amino acids. Trimming cost V 0 bases and J 6 bases; bases outside gene matches: 11. CDR1 is LNHNV and CDR2 is YYDKDF in the germline V gene (reference sequence). CDR3 loop: CATSRDSGRGRKDTQYF. CDR3 DNA: TGTGCCACCAGCAGAGATAGTGGCAGGGGGCGGAAGGATACGCAGTATTTT. Based on the CDR3 plus reference TRBV15 and TRBJ2-3, the full variable domain is DAMVIQNPRYQVTQFGKPVTLSCSQTLNHNVMYWYQQKSSQAPKLLFHYYDKDFNNEADTPDNFQSRRPNTSFCFLDIRSPGLGDTAMYLCATSRDSGRGRKDTQYFGPGTRLTVL.

J is TRBJ1-6 and V is TRBV30; possibly TRBD1 for D (5 bases). Trimming took off 0 bases at V and 0 bases at J, with 15 bases between the two ends. The germline V gene has CDR1 GTSNPN and CDR2 SVGIG (reference sequence). CDR3 length equals 18 residues. The CDR3 reads CAWSVRVGVRSYNSPLHF. CDR3 in DNA: TGTGCCTGGAGTGTAAGGGTAGGGGTTCGCTCCTATAATTCACCCCTCCACTTT.